The clone carrying this TCR beta chain ranks as medium-sized. Its antigen remains unknown. For a library built for alpha chains, this beta chain is a stray read; little rests on its size. The record originates from a study of spatial heterogeneity in lung cancer. Across the whole study: Matched bulk RNA-seq yielded a T cell transcriptional module score. Counts of TCR transcripts in tumor regions correlated strongly with that score. Whole-study results and caveats: In tumors, expanded intratumoral alpha and beta TCR counts tracked mutation counts.

Carried by each TCR cDNA molecule was a unique molecular identifier. TCRdb reanalysed the 5' RACE reads using MiXCR and keeps one entry per CDR3 protein. This sample yields under 15,000 distinct CDR3 sequences, of which over 3.5% are seen a single time; about 17% belongs to the top ten. Time point denoted: sample taken at primary tumor resection. About 73 TRACERx patients with early, untreated non-small cell lung cancer donated samples. Unsorted whole RNA of tumor, nontumor lung or frozen PBMC was sequenced. V lost 8 bases, J lost 8 bases, and 12 bases stayed unmatched. The CDR3 runs to 15 residues. CDR1 and CDR2 (germline): SEHNR, FQNEAQ (reference sequence).

V and J are TRBV7-9 and TRBJ2-3; 11 bases fit TRBD1. This TCR derives from a female donor with early-stage non-small cell lung cancer. Sequencing used lung tumor tissue, obtained at surgery. CDR3 nucleotide sequence: TGTGCCAGCGGAGGCCGGGACAGGGGGACGGGTACGCAGTATTTT. Its translation is CASGGRDRGTGTQYF.